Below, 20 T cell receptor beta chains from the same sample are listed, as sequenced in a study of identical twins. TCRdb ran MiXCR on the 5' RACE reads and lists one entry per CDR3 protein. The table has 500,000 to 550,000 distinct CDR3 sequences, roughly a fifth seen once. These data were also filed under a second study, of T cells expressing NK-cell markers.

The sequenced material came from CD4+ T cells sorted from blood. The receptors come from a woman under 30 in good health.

The CDR3, as DNA: TGCGCCAGCAGCATACTAGGGGGGAACACTGAAGCTTTCTTT. It encodes CASSILGGNTEAFF. V is TRBV5-1 and J is TRBJ1-1, with D possibly matching TRBD1 (6 bases). The CDR3 spans 14 residues. Trimming shortened V by 4 bases and J by 1 base, and 11 bases separated the two germline ends. The germline V gene has CDR1 SGHRS and CDR2 YFSETQ.

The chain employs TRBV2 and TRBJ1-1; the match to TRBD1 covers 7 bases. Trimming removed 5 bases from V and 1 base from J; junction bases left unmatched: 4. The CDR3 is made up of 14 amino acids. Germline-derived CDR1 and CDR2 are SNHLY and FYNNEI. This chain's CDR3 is CASSTSGGNTEAFF. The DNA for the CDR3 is TGTGCCAGCAGTACGTCAGGGGGGAACACTGAAGCTTTCTTT.

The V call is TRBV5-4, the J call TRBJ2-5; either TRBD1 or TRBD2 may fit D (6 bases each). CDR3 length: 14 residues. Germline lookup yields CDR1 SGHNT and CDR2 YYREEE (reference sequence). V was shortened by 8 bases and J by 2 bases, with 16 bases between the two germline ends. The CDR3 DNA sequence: TGTGCCAGTACCCTCCGGGGGCTACAAGAGACCCAGTACTTC. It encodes CASTLRGLQETQYF.

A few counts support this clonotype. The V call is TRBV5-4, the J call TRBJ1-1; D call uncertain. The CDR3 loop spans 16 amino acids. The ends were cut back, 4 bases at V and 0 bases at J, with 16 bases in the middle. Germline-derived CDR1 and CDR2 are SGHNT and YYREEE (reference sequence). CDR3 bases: TGTGCCAGCAGCGGGAGGGTCAGATCCTTGAACACTGAAGCTTTCTTT. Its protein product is CASSGRVRSLNTEAFF.

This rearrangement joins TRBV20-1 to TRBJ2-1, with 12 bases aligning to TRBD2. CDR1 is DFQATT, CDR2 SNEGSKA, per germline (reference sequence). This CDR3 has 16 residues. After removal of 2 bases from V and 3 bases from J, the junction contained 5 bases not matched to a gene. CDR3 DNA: TGCAGTGCTAGAAATCAACTAGCGGGAGGCTACAATGAGCAGTTCTTC. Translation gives CSARNQLAGGYNEQFF.

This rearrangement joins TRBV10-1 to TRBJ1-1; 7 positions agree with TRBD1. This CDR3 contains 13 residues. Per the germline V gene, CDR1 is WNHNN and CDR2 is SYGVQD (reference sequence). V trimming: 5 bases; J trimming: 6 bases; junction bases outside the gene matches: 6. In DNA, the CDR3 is TGCGCCAGCAGTCGACAGGGTGGCGCTGAAGCTTTCTTT. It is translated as CASSRQGGAEAFF.

As DNA, the CDR3 is TGTGCCAGCAGCCGCGAGACAGGCTCGGACGGGGAGCTGTTTTTT. This sequence encodes CASSRETGSDGELFF. The rearrangement uses TRBV7-6 and TRBJ2-2, with a tentative D call TRBD1 (6 bases). The CDR3 sequence is 15 residues long. The ends were cut back, 5 bases at V and 7 bases at J, with 17 bases in the middle. Germline-derived CDR1 and CDR2 are SGHVS and FNYEAQ.

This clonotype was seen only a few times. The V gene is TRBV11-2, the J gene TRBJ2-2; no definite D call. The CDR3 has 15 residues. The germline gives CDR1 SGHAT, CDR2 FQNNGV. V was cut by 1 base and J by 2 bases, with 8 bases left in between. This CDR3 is CASSLGSLNTGELFF. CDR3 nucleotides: TGTGCCAGCAGCTTAGGGAGTCTAAACACCGGGGAGCTGTTTTTT.

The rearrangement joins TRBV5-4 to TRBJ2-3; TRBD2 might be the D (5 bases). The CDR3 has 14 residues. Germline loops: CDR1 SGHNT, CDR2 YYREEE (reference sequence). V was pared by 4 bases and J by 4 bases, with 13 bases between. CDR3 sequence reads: CASSQKRTSDTQYF. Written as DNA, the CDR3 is TGTGCCAGCAGCCAAAAGCGGACCTCAGATACGCAGTATTTT.

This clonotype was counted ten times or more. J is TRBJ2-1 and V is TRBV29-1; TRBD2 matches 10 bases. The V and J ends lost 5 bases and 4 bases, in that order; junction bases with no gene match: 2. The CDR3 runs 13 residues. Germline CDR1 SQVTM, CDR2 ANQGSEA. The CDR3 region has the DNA TGCAGCGTTACTAGCGGGATGTACAATGAGCAGTTCTTC. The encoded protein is CSVTSGMYNEQFF.

The CDR3 region is CASSQGLLCEQYF. The CDR3 coding sequence is TGTGCCAGCAGCCAAGGGCTCCTCTGCGAGCAGTACTTC. The V call is TRBV5-6, the J call TRBJ2-7, with D hard to call. In germline, CDR1 is SGHDT, CDR2 YYEEEE. The CDR3 is 13 residues long. Trimming stripped 4 bases from V and 6 bases from J, with 14 bases between.

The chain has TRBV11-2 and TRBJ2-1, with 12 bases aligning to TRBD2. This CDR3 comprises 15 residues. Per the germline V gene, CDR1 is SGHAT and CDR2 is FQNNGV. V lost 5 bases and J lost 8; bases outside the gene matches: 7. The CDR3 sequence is CASSTTSGRTDEQFF. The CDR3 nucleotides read TGTGCCAGCAGCACAACTAGCGGGAGGACCGATGAGCAGTTCTTC.

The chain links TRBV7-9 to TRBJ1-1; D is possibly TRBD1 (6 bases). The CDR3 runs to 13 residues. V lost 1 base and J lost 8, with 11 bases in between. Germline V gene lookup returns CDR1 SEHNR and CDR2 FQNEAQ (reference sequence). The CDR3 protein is CASSLGTVQEAFF. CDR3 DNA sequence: TGTGCCAGCAGCTTAGGGACAGTTCAGGAAGCTTTCTTT.

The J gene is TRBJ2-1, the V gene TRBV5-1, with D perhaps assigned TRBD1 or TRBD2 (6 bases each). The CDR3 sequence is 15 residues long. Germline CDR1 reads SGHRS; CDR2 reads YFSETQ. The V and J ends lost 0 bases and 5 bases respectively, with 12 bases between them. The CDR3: CASSLEGGPHNEQFF. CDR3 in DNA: TGCGCCAGCAGCTTGGAGGGGGGACCTCACAATGAGCAGTTCTTC.

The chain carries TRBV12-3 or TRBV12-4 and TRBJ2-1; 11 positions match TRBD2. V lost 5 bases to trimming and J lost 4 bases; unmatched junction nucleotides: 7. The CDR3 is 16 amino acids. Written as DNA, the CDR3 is TGTGCCAGCAGTCCCGGGACTAGCGGAGGATACAATGAGCAGTTCTTC. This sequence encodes CASSPGTSGGYNEQFF.

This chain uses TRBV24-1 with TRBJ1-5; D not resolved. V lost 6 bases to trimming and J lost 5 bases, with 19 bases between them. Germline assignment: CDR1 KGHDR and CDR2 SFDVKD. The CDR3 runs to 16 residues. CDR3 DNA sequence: TGTGCCACCAGTTCGGCAACGCCAATGGTGCATCAGCCCCAGCATTTT. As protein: CATSSATPMVHQPQHF.

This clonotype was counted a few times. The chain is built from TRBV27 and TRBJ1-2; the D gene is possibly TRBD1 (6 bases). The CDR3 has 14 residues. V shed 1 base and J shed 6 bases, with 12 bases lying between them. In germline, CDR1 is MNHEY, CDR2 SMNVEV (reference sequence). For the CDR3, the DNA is TGTGCCAGCAGTTTATACGGCAGGGACAATGGCTACACCTTC. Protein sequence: CASSLYGRDNGYTF.

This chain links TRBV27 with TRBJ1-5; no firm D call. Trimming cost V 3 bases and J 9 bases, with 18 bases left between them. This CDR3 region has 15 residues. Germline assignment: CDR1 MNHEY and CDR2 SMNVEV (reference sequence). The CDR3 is CASSLGAAAPWPQHF. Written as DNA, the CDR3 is TGTGCCAGCAGTTTGGGAGCGGCAGCTCCATGGCCCCAGCATTTT.

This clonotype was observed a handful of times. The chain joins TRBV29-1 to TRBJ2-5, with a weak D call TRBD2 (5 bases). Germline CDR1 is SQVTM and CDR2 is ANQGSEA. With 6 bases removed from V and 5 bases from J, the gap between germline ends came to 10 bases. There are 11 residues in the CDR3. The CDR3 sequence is CSVRGGETQYF. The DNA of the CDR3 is TGCAGCGTCCGGGGTGGGGAGACCCAGTACTTC.

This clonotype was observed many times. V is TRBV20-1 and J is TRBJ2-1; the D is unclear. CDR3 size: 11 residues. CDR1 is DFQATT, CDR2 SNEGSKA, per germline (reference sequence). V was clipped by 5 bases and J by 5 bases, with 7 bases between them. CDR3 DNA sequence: TGCAGTGCTCGGACCCACAATGAGCAGTTCTTC. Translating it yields CSARTHNEQFF.